Shown below are 16 T cell receptor beta chains from a single sample sequenced in a study of beta chain features in type 1 diabetes. The investigators reverse transcribed all of the isolated RNA, so they sequenced expressed TCRB transcripts. The table came from immunoSEQ multiplex PCR; TCRdb's copy has only in-frame clones and leaves some out. The repertoire holds around 500,000 clones, with about 29% as singletons. The specimen sequenced was naive CD4+ T cells from blood. Receptors originate from a man between 18 and 35 years old in good health.

This clone was seen only a few times. The rearrangement uses TRBV9 and TRBJ2-1; either TRBD1 or TRBD2 may fit D (5 bases each). V lost 7 bases and J 5 bases, leaving 19 bases between the germline ends. The CDR3 length is 15 residues. Germline loops: CDR1 SGDLS, CDR2 YYNGEE. CDR3 sequence (DNA): TGTGCCAGCTCTAGGGGCAGGGACGGGGACAATGAGCAGTTCTTC. Translated, it gives CASSRGRDGDNEQFF.

V and J are TRBV10-3 and TRBJ2-5; D ambiguous. There are 13 residues in the CDR3. CDR1 is ENHRY, CDR2 SYGVKD, per germline. The V and J ends lost 5 bases and 1 base respectively, with 8 bases between them. The CDR3, as DNA: TGTGCCATCAGTCCGTCCTTCCAAGAGACCCAGTACTTC. Its translation is CAISPSFQETQYF.

The V call is TRBV6-1, the J call TRBJ1-1; possibly TRBD1 for D (5 bases). Germline V gene lookup returns CDR1 MNHNS and CDR2 SASEGT. V lost 4 bases and J lost 1, with 10 bases in between. The CDR3 is 14 residues long. The CDR3 DNA reads as TGTGCCAGCAGTGCGGGACGCCAGAACACTGAAGCTTTCTTT. Residues: CASSAGRQNTEAFF.

This clone appeared once. Other DNA sequences in this sample translate to the same CDR3. The gene calls are TRBV9 and TRBJ2-3, with 9 bases lining up with TRBD2. The germline V gene encodes CDR1 SGDLS and CDR2 YYNGEE. Germline trimming cut 0 bases from V and 2 bases from J; bases unmatched to any gene: 1. This CDR3 is built from 15 residues. CDR3 DNA: TGTGCCAGCAGCGTAGCTAGCGGGGCCACAGATACGCAGTATTTT. This sequence encodes CASSVASGATDTQYF.

This clone was picked up a small number of times. The rearrangement uses TRBV5-1 and TRBJ1-2; TRBD1 agrees at 9 bases. Trimming cost V 0 bases and J 6 bases; bases outside gene matches: 6. Germline V gene sequence: CDR1 SGHRS, CDR2 YFSETQ. This CDR3 region has 15 residues. The CDR3 loop is CASSLALGTGNGYTF. The CDR3 nucleotides are TGCGCCAGCAGCTTGGCACTCGGGACAGGGAATGGCTACACCTTC.

In its sample, this clone was seen a few times. The chain has TRBV25-1 and TRBJ2-5, with 7 bases fitting TRBD1. Per germline, CDR1 MGHDK and CDR2 SYGVNS. The CDR3 is made up of 14 amino acids. V was pared by 3 bases and J by 5 bases, with 6 bases of the junction left unmatched. The CDR3 bases are TGTGCCAGCAGTGACAACAGGGGTTCCGAGACCCAGTACTTC. Amino acid sequence: CASSDNRGSETQYF.

This clone was observed a handful of times. This chain joins TRBV30 and TRBJ1-1, with D unresolved. CDR3 length equals 12 residues. In germline, CDR1 is GTSNPN, CDR2 SVGIG (reference sequence). Trimming pared 0 bases from V and 11 bases from J, leaving 13 bases between. The CDR3, as DNA: TGTGCCTGGAGTGTACGGGTCCTGGGGGCTTTCTTT. This codes for CAWSVRVLGAFF.

The CDR3 nucleotides are TGTGCCTGGAGAAAGAATTTTCTCGAGCAGTTCTTC. Its protein product is CAWRKNFLEQFF. The rearrangement links TRBV30 to TRBJ2-1; D is uncertain. CDR1 is GTSNPN, CDR2 SVGIG, per germline (reference sequence). Trimming pared 3 bases from V and 10 bases from J, leaving 13 bases between. This CDR3 spans 12 amino acids.

As concerns this clone: The sample carries other DNA sequences with the same CDR3. The chain couples TRBV29-1 to TRBJ2-1, with 13 bases identical to TRBD2. CDR3 size: 14 residues. Losses at the gene ends were 6 bases for V and 4 bases for J; bases not matched to a gene: 3. From germline, CDR1 is SQVTM and CDR2 ANQGSEA. The CDR3 sequence is CSVRTSGSYNEQFF. CDR3 coding DNA: TGCAGCGTCCGGACTAGCGGGAGTTACAATGAGCAGTTCTTC.

This clone was counted between two and nine times. The chain recombines TRBV7-9 with TRBJ2-7; maybe TRBD1 (6 bases). V lost 5 bases and J lost 4, with 15 bases in between. CDR3 size: 14 residues. CDR1 and CDR2 from the germline V gene are SEHNR and FQNEAQ (reference sequence). CDR3 in amino acids: CASSPSGTPYEQYF. In DNA, the CDR3 is TGTGCCAGCAGCCCCTCCGGGACACCGTACGAGCAGTACTTC.

This rearrangement joins TRBV10-3 to TRBJ2-1; TRBD1 agrees at 7 bases. This CDR3 is 15 amino acids long. V was clipped by 6 bases and J by 0 bases; unmatched bases: 5. Germline V gene data show CDR1 as ENHRY and CDR2 as SYGVKD. This CDR3 reads CAISPDRSSYNEQFF. The CDR3 bases are TGTGCCATCAGCCCGGACAGGAGCTCCTACAATGAGCAGTTCTTC.

V gene TRBV6-6 combines with J gene TRBJ2-7; D perhaps matches TRBD2 (7 bases). There are 15 residues in the CDR3. Germline CDR1 reads MNHNY; CDR2 reads SVGAGI (reference sequence). Deletions cut 4 bases from V and 5 bases from J, with 18 bases between. CDR3 loop: CASSFLTGGGNEQYF. CDR3 coding DNA: TGTGCCAGCAGTTTCCTGACAGGCGGGGGAAACGAGCAGTACTTC.

The V call is TRBV30, the J call TRBJ1-2; D perhaps matches TRBD1 (5 bases). Trimming cost V 8 bases and J 3 bases, with 19 bases left between them. This CDR3 comprises 14 residues. Germline V gives CDR1 GTSNPN, CDR2 SVGIG (reference sequence). As DNA, the CDR3 is TGTGCCGGGACTGTACCGGGACTCCACTATGGCTACACCTTC. It encodes CAGTVPGLHYGYTF.

The V gene is TRBV11-2, the J gene TRBJ2-1, with TRBD2 identical over 7 bases. V lost 7 bases to trimming and J lost 0 bases; unmatched junction nucleotides: 15. Germline CDR1 SGHAT, CDR2 FQNNGV. This CDR3 has 18 residues. The CDR3 bases are TGTGCCAGCATCATCGGGCTAGCGGATACGACCTCCTACAATGAGCAGTTCTTC. The encoded protein is CASIIGLADTTSYNEQFF.

The rearrangement links TRBV6-5 to TRBJ2-1; tentatively, D is TRBD1 or TRBD2 (5 bases each). V lost 2 bases to trimming and J lost 7 bases, with 18 bases between them. This CDR3 has 16 residues. Per the germline V gene, CDR1 is MNHEY and CDR2 is SVGAGI. The CDR3 spells CASSYLGVTPRNEQFF. Written as DNA, the CDR3 is TGTGCCAGCAGTTACCTGGGGGTCACCCCGAGGAATGAGCAGTTCTTC.

This sequence joins TRBV30 and TRBJ1-2; 10 bases agree with TRBD1. The CDR3 sequence is 13 residues long. In germline, CDR1 is GTSNPN, CDR2 SVGIG (reference sequence). The DNA of the CDR3 is TGTGCTGGGGACAGGGGCTACAACTATGGCTACACCTTC. It encodes CAGDRGYNYGYTF.